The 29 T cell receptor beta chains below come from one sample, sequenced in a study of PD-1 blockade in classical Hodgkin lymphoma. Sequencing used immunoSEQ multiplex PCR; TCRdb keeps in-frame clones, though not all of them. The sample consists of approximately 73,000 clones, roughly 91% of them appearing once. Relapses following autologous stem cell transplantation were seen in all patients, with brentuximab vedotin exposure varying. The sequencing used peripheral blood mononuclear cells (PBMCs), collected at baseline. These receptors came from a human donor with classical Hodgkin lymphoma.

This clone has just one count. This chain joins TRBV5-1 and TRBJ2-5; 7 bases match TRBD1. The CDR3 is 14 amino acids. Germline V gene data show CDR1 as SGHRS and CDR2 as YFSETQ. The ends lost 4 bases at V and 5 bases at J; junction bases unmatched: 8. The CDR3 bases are TGCGCCAGCAGCGAAACGACCAGGGGGGAGACCCAGTACTTC. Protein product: CASSETTRGETQYF.

The CDR3 reads CASSIDAPGTGRNIQYF. In nucleotides, the CDR3 is TGTGCCAGTAGTATAGATGCTCCCGGGACAGGGAGGAACATTCAGTACTTC. The gene calls are TRBV19 and TRBJ2-4; 9 nucleotides agree with TRBD1. Germline loops: CDR1 LNHDA, CDR2 SQIVND (reference sequence). There are 17 residues in the CDR3. V lost 0 bases and J lost 7; bases outside the gene matches: 10. The whole variable domain, remainder taken from reference TRBV19 and TRBJ2-4, is DGGITQSPKYLFRKEGQNVTLSCEQNLNHDAMYWYRQDPGQGLRLIYYSQIVNDFQKGDIAEGYSVSREKKESFPLTVTSAQKNPTAFYLCASSIDAPGTGRNIQYFGAGTRLSVL.

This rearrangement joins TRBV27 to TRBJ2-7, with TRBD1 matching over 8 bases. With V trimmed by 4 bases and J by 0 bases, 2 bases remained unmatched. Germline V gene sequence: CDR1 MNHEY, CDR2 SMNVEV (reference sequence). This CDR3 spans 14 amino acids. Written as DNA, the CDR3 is TGTGCCAGCAGTTGGGACAGGAGCTCCTACGAGCAGTACTTC. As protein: CASSWDRSSYEQYF.

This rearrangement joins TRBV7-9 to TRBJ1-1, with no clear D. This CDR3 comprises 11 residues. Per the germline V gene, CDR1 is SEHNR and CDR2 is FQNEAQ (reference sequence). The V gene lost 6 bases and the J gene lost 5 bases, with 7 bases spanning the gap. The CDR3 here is CASRTGTEAFF. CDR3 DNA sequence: TGTGCCAGCAGGACGGGGACTGAAGCTTTCTTT.

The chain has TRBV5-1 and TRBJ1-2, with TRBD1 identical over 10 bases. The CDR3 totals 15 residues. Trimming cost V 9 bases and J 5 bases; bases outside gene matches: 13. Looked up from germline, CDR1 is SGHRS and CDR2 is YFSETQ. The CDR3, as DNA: TGCGCCACCCGTCCCGGGACAGGGGCAGAGTATGGCTACACCTTC. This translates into CATRPGTGAEYGYTF.

For the CDR3, the DNA is TGTGCCATCAGCCCAACTCCGGGACAGGGGTCCTACGAGCAGTACTTC. Translated: CAISPTPGQGSYEQYF. The rearrangement joins TRBV10-3 to TRBJ2-7; 10 positions match TRBD1. Unmatched junction bases numbered 9, after V lost 6 bases and J lost 1 base. The CDR3 is 16 amino acids. In germline, CDR1 is ENHRY, CDR2 SYGVKD.

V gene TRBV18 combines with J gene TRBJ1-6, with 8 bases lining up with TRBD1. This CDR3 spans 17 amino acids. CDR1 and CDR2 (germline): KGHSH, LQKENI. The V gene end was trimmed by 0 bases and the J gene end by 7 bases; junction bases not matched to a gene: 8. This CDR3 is CASSPPVPGQANSPLHF. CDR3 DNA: TGTGCCAGCTCACCACCGGTTCCGGGACAGGCCAATTCACCCCTCCACTTT.

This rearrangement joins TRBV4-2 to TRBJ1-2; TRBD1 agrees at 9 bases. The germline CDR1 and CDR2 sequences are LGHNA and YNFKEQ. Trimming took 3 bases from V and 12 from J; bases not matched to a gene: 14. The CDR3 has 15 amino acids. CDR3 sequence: CASSQAAGQGEGNTF. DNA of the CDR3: TGTGCCAGCAGCCAGGCCGCGGGACAGGGTGAAGGCAACACCTTC.

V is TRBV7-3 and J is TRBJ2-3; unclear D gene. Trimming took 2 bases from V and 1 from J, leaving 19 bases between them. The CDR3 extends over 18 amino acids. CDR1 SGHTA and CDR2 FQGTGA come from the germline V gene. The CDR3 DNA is TGTGCCAGCAGCTTATACCCGAGGTTATCTACGGGCACAGATACGCAGTATTTT. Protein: CASSLYPRLSTGTDTQYF.

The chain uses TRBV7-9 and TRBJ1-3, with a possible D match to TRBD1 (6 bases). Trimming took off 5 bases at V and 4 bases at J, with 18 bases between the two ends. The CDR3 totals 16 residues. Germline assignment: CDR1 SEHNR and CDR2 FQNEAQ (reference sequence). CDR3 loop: CASSPLIGGPGNTIYF. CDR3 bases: TGTGCCAGCAGCCCACTTATAGGGGGGCCAGGAAACACCATATATTTT.

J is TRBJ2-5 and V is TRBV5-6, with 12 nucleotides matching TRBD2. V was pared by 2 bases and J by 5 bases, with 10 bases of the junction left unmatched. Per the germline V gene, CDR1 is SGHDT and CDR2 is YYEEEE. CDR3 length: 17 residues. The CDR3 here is CASSFRTSGEVGETQYF. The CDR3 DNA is TGTGCCAGCAGCTTCCGGACTAGCGGGGAGGTCGGCGAGACCCAGTACTTC.

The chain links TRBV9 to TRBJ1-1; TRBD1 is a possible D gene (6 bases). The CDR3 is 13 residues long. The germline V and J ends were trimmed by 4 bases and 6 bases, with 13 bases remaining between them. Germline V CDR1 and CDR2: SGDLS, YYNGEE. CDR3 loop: CASSPTGIAEAFF. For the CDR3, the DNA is TGTGCCAGCAGCCCCACAGGGATTGCTGAAGCTTTCTTT.

The CDR3 loop is CASSPLVGSTDTQYF. The CDR3 DNA sequence: TGTGCCAGCAGCCCCCTGGTGGGGAGCACAGATACGCAGTATTTT. V usage is TRBV13 and J usage is TRBJ2-3, with unresolved D. V was pared by 5 bases and J by 0 bases, with 12 bases between. The CDR3 runs to 15 residues. The germline V gene encodes CDR1 PRHDT and CDR2 FYEKMQ (reference sequence).

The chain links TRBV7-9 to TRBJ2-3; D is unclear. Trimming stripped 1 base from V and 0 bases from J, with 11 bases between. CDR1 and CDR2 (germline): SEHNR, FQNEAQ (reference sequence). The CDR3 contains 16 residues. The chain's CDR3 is CASSLDPVWSTDTQYF. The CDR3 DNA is TGTGCCAGCAGCTTAGATCCCGTATGGAGCACAGATACGCAGTATTTT.

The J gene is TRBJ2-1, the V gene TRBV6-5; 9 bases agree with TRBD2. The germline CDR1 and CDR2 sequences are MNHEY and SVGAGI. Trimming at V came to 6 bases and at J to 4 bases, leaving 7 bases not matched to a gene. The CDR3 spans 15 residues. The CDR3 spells CASSHLAGDYNEQFF. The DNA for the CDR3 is TGTGCCAGCAGCCACTTAGCGGGGGATTACAATGAGCAGTTCTTC.

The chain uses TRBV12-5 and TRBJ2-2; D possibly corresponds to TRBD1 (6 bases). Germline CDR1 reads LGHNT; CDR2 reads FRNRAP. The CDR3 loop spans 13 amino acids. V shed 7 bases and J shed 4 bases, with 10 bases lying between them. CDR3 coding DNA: TGTGCTAGTGTCCTGGACAGCACCGGGGAGCTGTTTTTT. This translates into CASVLDSTGELFF.

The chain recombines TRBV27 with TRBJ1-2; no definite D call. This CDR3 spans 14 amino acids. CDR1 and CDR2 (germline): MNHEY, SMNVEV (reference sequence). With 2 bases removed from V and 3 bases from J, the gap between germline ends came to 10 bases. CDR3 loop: CASSLTVGHYGYTF. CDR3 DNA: TGTGCCAGCAGTTTAACAGTAGGCCACTATGGCTACACCTTC.

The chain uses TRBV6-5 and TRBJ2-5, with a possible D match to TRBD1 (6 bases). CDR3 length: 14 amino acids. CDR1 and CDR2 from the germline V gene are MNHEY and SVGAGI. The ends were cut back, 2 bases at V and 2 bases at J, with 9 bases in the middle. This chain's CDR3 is CASSYLDRQETQYF. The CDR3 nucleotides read TGTGCCAGCAGTTACCTCGACAGGCAAGAGACCCAGTACTTC.

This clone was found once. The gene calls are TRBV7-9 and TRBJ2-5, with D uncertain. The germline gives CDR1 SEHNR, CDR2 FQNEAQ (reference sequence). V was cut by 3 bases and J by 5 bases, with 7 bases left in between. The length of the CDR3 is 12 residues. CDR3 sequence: CASSLLQETQYF. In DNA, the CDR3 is TGTGCCAGCAGCTTGCTCCAGGAGACCCAGTACTTC.

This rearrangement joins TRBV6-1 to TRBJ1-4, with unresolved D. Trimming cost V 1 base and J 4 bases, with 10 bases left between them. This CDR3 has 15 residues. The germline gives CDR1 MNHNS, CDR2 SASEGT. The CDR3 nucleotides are TGTGCCAGCAGTGAAGGGGAGCCCGGTAATGAAAAACTGTTTTTT. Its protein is CASSEGEPGNEKLFF.

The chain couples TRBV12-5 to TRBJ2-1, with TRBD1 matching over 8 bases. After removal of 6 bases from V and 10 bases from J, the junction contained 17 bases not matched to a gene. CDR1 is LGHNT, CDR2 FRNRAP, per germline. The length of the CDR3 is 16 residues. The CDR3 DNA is TGTGCTAGTGGAGGACCCGCAGGGGGCCTTCCTCCGGAGCAGTTCTTC. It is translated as CASGGPAGGLPPEQFF. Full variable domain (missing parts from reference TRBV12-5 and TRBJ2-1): DARVTQTPRHKVTEMGQEVTMRCQPILGHNTVFWYRQTMMQGLELLAYFRNRAPLDDSGMPKDRFSAEMPDATLATLKIQPSEPRDSAVYFCASGGPAGGLPPEQFFGPGTRLTVL.

CDR3 amino acids: CASGGQGASEAFF. The CDR3 nucleotides are TGTGCCAGCGGGGGACAGGGGGCTTCTGAAGCTTTCTTT. The chain has TRBV25-1 and TRBJ1-1, with 12 positions matching TRBD1. Per the germline V gene, CDR1 is MGHDK and CDR2 is SYGVNS. The CDR3 is made up of 13 amino acids. After removal of 8 bases from V and 6 bases from J, the junction contained 4 bases not matched to a gene.

CDR3 in amino acids: CASSDLETQYF. DNA for the CDR3: TGTGCCAGCAGTGATCTGGAGACCCAGTACTTC. V usage is TRBV6-1 and J usage is TRBJ2-5, with no clear D. The CDR3 runs to 11 residues. Trimming cost V 3 bases and J 5 bases, with 4 bases left between them. Germline lookup yields CDR1 MNHNS and CDR2 SASEGT.

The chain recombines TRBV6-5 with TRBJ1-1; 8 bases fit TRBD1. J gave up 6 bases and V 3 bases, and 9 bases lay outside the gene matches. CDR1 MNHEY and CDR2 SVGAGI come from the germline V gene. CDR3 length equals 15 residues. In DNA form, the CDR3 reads TGTGCCAGCAGTTATTTCACCGACAGGGGATCTGAAGCTTTCTTT. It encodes CASSYFTDRGSEAFF.

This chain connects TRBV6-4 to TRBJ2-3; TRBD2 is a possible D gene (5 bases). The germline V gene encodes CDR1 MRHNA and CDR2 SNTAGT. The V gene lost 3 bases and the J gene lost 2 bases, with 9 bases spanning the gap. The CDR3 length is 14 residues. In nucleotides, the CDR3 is TGTGCCAGCAGTGAGCGCGGGCTCACAGATACGCAGTATTTT. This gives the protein CASSERGLTDTQYF.

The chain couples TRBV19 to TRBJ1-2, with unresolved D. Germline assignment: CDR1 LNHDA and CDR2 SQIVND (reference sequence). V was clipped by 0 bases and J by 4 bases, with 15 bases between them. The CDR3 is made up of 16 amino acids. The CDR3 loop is CASSIDQTGWGYGYTF. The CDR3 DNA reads TGTGCCAGTAGTATAGATCAAACGGGGTGGGGCTATGGCTACACCTTC.

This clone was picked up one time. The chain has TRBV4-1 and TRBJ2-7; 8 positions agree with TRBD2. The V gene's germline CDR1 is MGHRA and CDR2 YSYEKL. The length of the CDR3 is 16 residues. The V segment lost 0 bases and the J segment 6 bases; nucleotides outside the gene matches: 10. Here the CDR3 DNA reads TGCGCCAGCAGCCAAGATCTAAGCGGGAGTCCCCCCGAGCAGTACTTC. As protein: CASSQDLSGSPPEQYF.

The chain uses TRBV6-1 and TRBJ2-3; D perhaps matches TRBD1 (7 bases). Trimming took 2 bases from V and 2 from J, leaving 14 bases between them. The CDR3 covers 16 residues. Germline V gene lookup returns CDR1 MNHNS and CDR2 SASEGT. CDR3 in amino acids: CASSESAGQNTDTQYF. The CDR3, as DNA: TGTGCCAGCAGTGAATCCGCGGGACAGAACACAGATACGCAGTATTTT.

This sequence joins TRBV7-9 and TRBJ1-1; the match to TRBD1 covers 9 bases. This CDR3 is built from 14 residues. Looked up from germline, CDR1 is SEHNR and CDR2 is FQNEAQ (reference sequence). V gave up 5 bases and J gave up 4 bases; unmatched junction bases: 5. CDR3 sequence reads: CASSPDRGFTEAFF. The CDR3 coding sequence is TGTGCCAGCAGCCCTGACAGGGGGTTCACTGAAGCTTTCTTT.